This entry describes one TCR beta chain. Sequencing was performed with immunoSEQ multiplex PCR; in TCRdb, only in-frame clones are kept and a portion is missing. The sample holds about 79,000 clones, under 85% seen once. The data are from a study of OX40 agonist ivuxolimab in advanced cancers. In the study overall: Ivuxolimab, which is an agonistic anti-OX40 (CD134) antibody, was administered to the patients. One hepatocellular carcinoma and two cutaneous melanoma patients partially responded.

Patients were ruled out by autoimmune disease history or systemic immunosuppression. Trimming took 6 bases from V and 2 from J, leaving 11 bases between them. The CDR3 is made up of 14 amino acids. CDR1 and CDR2 from the germline V gene are MNHEY and SVGAGI. The rearrangement joins TRBV6-5 to TRBJ2-1; tentatively, D is TRBD2 (5 bases). The sample here was CD4+ or CD8+ T cells sorted from blood, taken in a trial of the OX40 agonist ivuxolimab. This clonotype was sampled from an adult with an advanced solid tumor such as melanoma, head and neck, liver or kidney cancer. CDR3 sequence: CASRRTGAYNEQFF. Written as DNA, the CDR3 is TGTGCCAGCAGGAGGACCGGGGCCTACAATGAGCAGTTCTTC.